Below, 28 T cell receptor beta chains from the same sample are listed, as sequenced in a study of blood T cell repertoires in COVID-19 (dated by TCRdb to between 2020 and 2021). Library generation was performed with the immunoSEQ multiplex PCR assay. The table comes from immuneACCESS by way of TCRdb, which keeps in-frame sequences with V and J called. Part of the clones is missing from these tables; in studies checked, under half for an unresolved V gene and the rest for unknown reasons. Across this sample there are roughly 270,000 clones, with over 75% seen only once. The top ten clones comprise 9.4% of the sample. The material sequenced was peripheral blood. The receptors here all came from a young man with active or convalescent COVID-19.

This chain joins TRBV6-6 and TRBJ1-2, with D tentatively TRBD1 (6 bases). This CDR3 has 16 amino acids. V gave up 3 bases and J gave up 8 bases, with 22 bases separating them. Germline V CDR1 and CDR2: MNHNY, SVGAGI (reference sequence). This CDR3 reads CASSYGVKDSTWGYTF. The CDR3 DNA is TGTGCCAGCAGTTATGGGGTCAAGGACAGCACCTGGGGCTACACCTTC.

The chain combines TRBV6-1 with TRBJ1-2; D remains ambiguous. CDR3 size: 14 residues. Deletions cut 2 bases from V and 8 bases from J, with 15 bases between. Germline lookup yields CDR1 MNHNS and CDR2 SASEGT. The CDR3 loop reads CASSEYGGSGGYTF. The CDR3 DNA reads TGTGCCAGCAGTGAATACGGAGGATCGGGAGGCTACACCTTC.

The genes are TRBV6-6 and TRBJ2-5; 10 bases are shared with TRBD2. There are 16 residues in the CDR3. The V segment lost 7 bases and the J segment 5 bases; nucleotides outside the gene matches: 13. The germline V gene encodes CDR1 MNHNY and CDR2 SVGAGI (reference sequence). The CDR3 spells CASTGHSGGAWETQYF. CDR3 DNA: TGTGCCAGCACAGGACACAGCGGGGGGGCCTGGGAGACCCAGTACTTC.

This rearrangement joins TRBV11-1 to TRBJ2-2; D is possibly TRBD1 (6 bases). V dropped 3 bases and J dropped 5 bases, with 10 bases sitting between them. This CDR3 has 14 amino acids. Germline-derived CDR1 and CDR2 are SGHAT and FQDESV (reference sequence). In DNA, the CDR3 is TGTGCCAGCAGCTTGGGGGCACGGACCGGGGAGCTGTTTTTT. This translates into CASSLGARTGELFF. Full variable domain (missing parts from reference TRBV11-1 and TRBJ2-2): EAEVAQSPRYKITEKSQAVAFWCDPISGHATLYWYRQILGQGPELLVQFQDESVVDDSQLPKDRFSAERLKGVDSTLKIQPAELGDSAMYLCASSLGARTGELFFGEGSRLTVL.

This chain links TRBV5-1 with TRBJ1-2; D remains unclear. Trimming removed 1 base from V and 2 bases from J, with 12 bases in between. CDR3 length equals 15 residues. Looked up from germline, CDR1 is SGHRS and CDR2 is YFSETQ. This CDR3 reads CASSLSVESNYGYTF. For the CDR3, the DNA is TGCGCCAGCAGCTTGTCGGTAGAGAGCAACTATGGCTACACCTTC.

This clone came up once. This chain joins TRBV5-1 and TRBJ2-3; D perhaps matches TRBD2 (7 bases). With 0 bases removed from V and 6 bases from J, the gap between germline ends came to 14 bases. Looked up from germline, CDR1 is SGHRS and CDR2 is YFSETQ. This CDR3 is 15 amino acids long. CDR3 bases: TGCGCCAGCAGCTTGGATCGGGGGGCGGCGGATACGCAGTATTTT. It translates to CASSLDRGAADTQYF.

The V call is TRBV5-1, the J call TRBJ2-5, with 8 bases aligning to TRBD1. The V segment lost 6 bases and the J segment 5 bases; nucleotides outside the gene matches: 12. Germline assignment: CDR1 SGHRS and CDR2 YFSETQ. This CDR3 spans 15 amino acids. This CDR3 is CASTGSQGARETQYF. CDR3 nucleotide sequence: TGCGCCAGCACGGGGAGCCAGGGGGCGCGGGAGACCCAGTACTTC. Drawing the rest from reference TRBV5-1 and TRBJ2-5, the complete variable domain is KAGVTQTPRYLIKTRGQQVTLSCSPISGHRSVSWYQQTPGQGLQFLFEYFSETQRNKGNFPGRFSGRQFSNSRSEMNVSTLELGDSALYLCASTGSQGARETQYFGPGTRLLVL.

The chain joins TRBV11-2 to TRBJ1-4; a weak D match, TRBD1 (5 bases). The CDR3 is 14 residues long. Between the trimmed V and J ends, which lost 2 bases and 6 bases, there was a span of 10 bases. CDR1 is SGHAT, CDR2 FQNNGV, per germline. CDR3 amino acids: CASSLRGVDEKLFF. The CDR3 region has the DNA TGTGCCAGCAGCTTACGGGGGGTCGATGAAAAACTGTTTTTT.

This clone was recorded once. J is TRBJ2-1 and V is TRBV5-1; TRBD2 aligns across 11 bases. Germline CDR1 is SGHRS and CDR2 is YFSETQ. This CDR3 region has 16 residues. The V and J ends lost 7 bases and 4 bases, in that order; junction bases with no gene match: 10. For the CDR3, the DNA is TGCGCCAGCCCTAGCGGGGGGCAAACGGGGTACAATGAGCAGTTCTTC. Translating it yields CASPSGGQTGYNEQFF.

The chain links TRBV2 to TRBJ2-1; 12 nucleotides agree with TRBD1. This CDR3 region has 15 residues. The germline CDR1 and CDR2 sequences are SNHLY and FYNNEI. The J segment lost 8 bases and the V segment lost 6 bases, leaving 8 bases of the junction unmatched. The CDR3 nucleotides are TGTGCCAGCAGCAACGCGGGACAGGGGGCCGATGAGCAGTTCTTC. Its translation: CASSNAGQGADEQFF.

The V gene is TRBV10-2, the J gene TRBJ1-2, with 9 bases lining up with TRBD1. Looked up from germline, CDR1 is WSHSY and CDR2 is SAAADI. The J segment lost 5 bases and the V segment lost 2 bases, leaving 6 bases of the junction unmatched. CDR3 length: 15 residues. The CDR3 loop reads CASSEPPTGGYGYTF. The CDR3, as DNA: TGCGCCAGCAGTGAGCCCCCGACAGGGGGATATGGCTACACCTTC.

The chain is built from TRBV19 and TRBJ1-2, with a tentative D call TRBD1 (5 bases). Germline CDR1 is LNHDA and CDR2 is SQIVND (reference sequence). With 5 bases removed from V and 4 bases from J, the gap between germline ends came to 11 bases. The CDR3 length is 13 residues. CDR3 nucleotides: TGTGCCAGTAGTCCGAGTACAGGCTATGGCTACACCTTC. It yields the protein CASSPSTGYGYTF. The entire variable domain, with the rest obtained from reference TRBV19 and TRBJ1-2, is as follows: DGGITQSPKYLFRKEGQNVTLSCEQNLNHDAMYWYRQDPGQGLRLIYYSQIVNDFQKGDIAEGYSVSREKKESFPLTVTSAQKNPTAFYLCASSPSTGYGYTFGSGTRLTVV.

This clone occurred a few times. The V gene is TRBV19, the J gene TRBJ1-1; tentative D call: TRBD1 (6 bases). Germline V gene lookup returns CDR1 LNHDA and CDR2 SQIVND (reference sequence). Trimming took off 6 bases at V and 5 bases at J, with 19 bases between the two ends. The CDR3 has 15 amino acids. In nucleotides, the CDR3 is TGTGCCAGTAGGACTGGAACAGGGTCGAAGACTGAAGCTTTCTTT. Translated: CASRTGTGSKTEAFF. The variable domain in full, with the rest retrieved from reference TRBV19 and TRBJ1-1, is DGGITQSPKYLFRKEGQNVTLSCEQNLNHDAMYWYRQDPGQGLRLIYYSQIVNDFQKGDIAEGYSVSREKKESFPLTVTSAQKNPTAFYLCASRTGTGSKTEAFFGQGTRLTVV.

The V gene is TRBV9, the J gene TRBJ1-6; no definite D call. Trimming removed 4 bases from V and 6 bases from J, with 11 bases in between. This CDR3 has 14 amino acids. CDR1 and CDR2 from the germline V gene are SGDLS and YYNGEE. The CDR3 nucleotides are TGTGCCAGCAGCCCCCTGGGGAGTAATTCACCCCTCCACTTT. This encodes CASSPLGSNSPLHF.

The chain has TRBV5-4 and TRBJ1-1; TRBD1 might be the D (6 bases). The CDR3 runs 16 residues. The V gene's germline CDR1 is SGHNT and CDR2 YYREEE (reference sequence). Between the trimmed V and J ends, which lost 4 bases and 1 base, there was a span of 17 bases. CDR3 protein: CASSKGPRGKNTEAFF. The CDR3 DNA is TGTGCCAGCAGCAAAGGACCCAGGGGAAAGAACACTGAAGCTTTCTTT.

The V gene is TRBV2, the J gene TRBJ1-5; TRBD1 matches 8 bases. V gave up 5 bases and J gave up 11 bases; unmatched junction bases: 14. CDR3 length equals 15 residues. Per the germline V gene, CDR1 is SNHLY and CDR2 is FYNNEI. The CDR3 here is CASSQDRELWGSQHF. DNA of the CDR3: TGTGCCAGCAGTCAGGACAGGGAACTTTGGGGGTCCCAGCATTTT.

The chain uses TRBV19 and TRBJ1-2; D unclear. V was trimmed by 2 bases and J by 0 bases, leaving 7 bases between them. CDR3 length: 14 residues. CDR1 LNHDA and CDR2 SQIVND come from the germline V gene (reference sequence). As DNA, the CDR3 is TGTGCCAGTAGTATAAAGAGTACTAACTATGGCTACACCTTC. Translating it yields CASSIKSTNYGYTF.

The V call is TRBV29-1, the J call TRBJ2-3; possibly TRBD2 for D (7 bases). V lost 5 bases, J lost 3 bases, and 24 bases lay in between. Germline V gene sequence: CDR1 SQVTM, CDR2 ANQGSEA. The CDR3 length is 17 residues. The CDR3: CSVSSMGRRGRTDTQYF. CDR3 sequence (DNA): TGCAGCGTTAGTTCGATGGGACGGCGGGGGCGGACAGATACGCAGTATTTT.

The chain employs TRBV10-2 and TRBJ1-2, with 7 bases lining up with TRBD1. The CDR3 runs 12 residues. Germline V gives CDR1 WSHSY, CDR2 SAAADI. The V segment lost 7 bases and the J segment 8 bases; nucleotides outside the gene matches: 7. The DNA of the CDR3 is TGCGCCAGCACCAGAACAGGGGAAGGCTACACCTTC. Its protein is CASTRTGEGYTF.

This chain joins TRBV25-1 and TRBJ1-2; 11 bases match TRBD1. Germline CDR1 is MGHDK and CDR2 is SYGVNS. The ends lost 5 bases at V and 7 bases at J; junction bases unmatched: 3. CDR3 length: 13 residues. The CDR3 reads CASSTGQGGGYTF. The CDR3 nucleotides are TGTGCCAGCAGTACGGGACAGGGGGGTGGCTACACCTTC.

This clone was detected only a few times. The V and J genes are TRBV19 and TRBJ1-4; the D is unclear. The CDR3 covers 19 residues. Trimming shortened V by 2 bases and J by 0 bases, and 19 bases separated the two germline ends. Germline-derived CDR1 and CDR2 are LNHDA and SQIVND (reference sequence). This CDR3 reads CASSIRSWATDTTNEKLFF. The CDR3 DNA follows: TGTGCCAGTAGTATAAGGTCTTGGGCGACGGATACAACTAATGAAAAACTGTTTTTT.

A word on this clone: In the same sample, other DNA sequences code for this CDR3. The chain couples TRBV12-3 or TRBV12-4 to TRBJ1-1, with no clear D. The V end lost 2 bases, the J end lost 1 base, and 5 bases lay between the germline ends. The CDR3 length is 13 residues. The CDR3 DNA sequence: TGTGCCAGCAGTTTACCGGGGAACACTGAAGCTTTCTTT. Amino acid sequence: CASSLPGNTEAFF.

This clone appeared a few times. Written as DNA, the CDR3 is TGTGCTAGTGGCCCCCCAGGGGGCAATCAGCCCCAGCATTTT. Residues: CASGPPGGNQPQHF. The chain joins TRBV12-5 to TRBJ1-5; perhaps TRBD1 as D (6 bases). The germline V gene has CDR1 LGHNT and CDR2 FRNRAP. With 6 bases removed from V and 2 bases from J, the gap between germline ends came to 11 bases. The CDR3 length is 14 residues.

V and J are TRBV27 and TRBJ1-5; TRBD1 aligns across 8 bases. This CDR3 has 13 residues. V dropped 5 bases and J dropped 4; count of bases not matched to a gene: 1. In germline, CDR1 is MNHEY, CDR2 SMNVEV (reference sequence). CDR3 loop: CASSTGGNQPQHF. In DNA, the CDR3 is TGTGCCAGCAGTACAGGGGGTAATCAGCCCCAGCATTTT.

The chain combines TRBV6-1 with TRBJ2-5; the match to TRBD2 covers 9 bases. Unmatched junction bases numbered 6, after V lost 0 bases and J lost 4 bases. The CDR3 is 16 amino acids. Germline values: CDR1 MNHNS, CDR2 SASEGT. CDR3 nucleotides: TGTGCCAGCAGTGAAGCGCTTCGCGGGGGGGCAGAGACCCAGTACTTC. Residues: CASSEALRGGAETQYF.

The rearrangement joins TRBV6-4 to TRBJ2-1; D unclear. This CDR3 comprises 11 residues. CDR1 MRHNA and CDR2 SNTAGT come from the germline V gene. V was trimmed by 10 bases and J by 3 bases, leaving 7 bases between them. The CDR3 loop is CAKPGYNEQFF. The CDR3 region has the DNA TGTGCCAAACCGGGCTACAATGAGCAGTTCTTC.

This chain links TRBV4-1 with TRBJ1-2, with D maybe TRBD1 (5 bases). The ends were cut back, 0 bases at V and 6 bases at J, with 14 bases in the middle. CDR3 length: 15 amino acids. From germline, CDR1 is MGHRA and CDR2 YSYEKL. CDR3 DNA sequence: TGCGCCAGCAGCCAAGATCCCGGGGGGGAGCATGGCTACACCTTC. Translation: CASSQDPGGEHGYTF.

This chain connects TRBV7-9 to TRBJ1-4; D remains unclear. With 2 bases removed from V and 8 bases from J, the gap between germline ends came to 9 bases. CDR3 size: 13 residues. Germline V gives CDR1 SEHNR, CDR2 FQNEAQ (reference sequence). CDR3 DNA sequence: TGTGCCAGCAGCTTACCCGCCGAGGAAAAACTGTTTTTT. Translated: CASSLPAEEKLFF.